This TCR beta chain was sequenced for a study of beta chain features in type 1 diabetes. Study-level points and caveats: Within patients, naive, central memory and Treg TCRB repertoires seemed more similar than within healthy donors. Type 1 diabetes patients had fewer VDJ junction insertions and more deletions.

Details on this clone: Its antigen remains unidentified.

V was trimmed by 1 base and J by 3 bases, leaving 9 bases between them. CDR1 MNHEY and CDR2 SVGAGI come from the germline V gene. CDR3 length equals 14 residues. Expressed TCRB transcripts were sequenced because the isolated RNA had all been reverse transcribed beforehand. The read count averaged around 4 million across naive, central memory and regulatory T cell samples. Some clones are missing from TCRdb's copy, which holds only in-frame ones; the method was immunoSEQ multiplex PCR. The table shows some 330,000 clones, with around 10% occurring only once. By way of CD45RO/CCR7/CD25/CD127/CD95/CD27, the CD4+ regulatory, stem cell-like memory, central memory and naive cells were sorted.

Sequencing was done on a sample of naive CD4+ T cells from blood. The TCR originated in a woman in her 30s in good health. The chain recombines TRBV6-5 with TRBJ1-1, with D possibly TRBD1 on 5 matching bases. In nucleotides, the CDR3 is TGTGCCAGCAGTTACTACCGGGGGGACACTGAAGCTTTCTTT. Translating gives CASSYYRGDTEAFF.